This TCR beta chain was captured in a study of cytomegalovirus exposure and HLA in healthy donors. The PCR employed 60 Vbeta primers together with 13 Jbeta primers. Only in-frame clones appear in the TCRdb table, and some are missing; sequencing was by immunoSEQ multiplex PCR. This table holds some 180,000 clones, about four fifths found once. Worth noting for this clone: Its antigen is unidentified.

General study results and limits: In a later analysis, HLA-associated TCR beta chains were more clonally expanded than equally common others.

The V and J ends lost 5 bases and 7 bases, in that order; junction bases with no gene match: 7. The CDR3 runs 14 residues. Germline CDR1 reads SGHVS; CDR2 reads FNYEAQ. The rearrangement links TRBV7-6 to TRBJ2-1; TRBD2 matches at 8 bases. The origin of this receptor is a woman in her twenties or thirties in good health and CMV-seropositive. The sequenced sample consisted of PBMCs. The DNA of the CDR3 is TGTGCCAGCAGCCTTTCCGGGACTAGGAATGAGCAGTTCTTC. Protein: CASSLSGTRNEQFF.